A single sample gave rise to the 5 T cell receptor beta chains below, sequenced in a study of blood T cells in healthy people across ages. Together with a sample-barcoded 5' primer, a J-beta primer mix was included in a second PCR lasting about 7 to 11 cycles. TCRdb reprocessed the 5' RACE reads via MiXCR and lists one record per CDR3 protein. The table lists about 670,000 distinct CDR3 sequences, about 43% of them singletons. Sample: blood. The source of these receptors is a man aged 80 or over in good health.

The sample holds many counts of this clonotype. The rearrangement uses TRBV7-9 and TRBJ2-7; D not certain. Germline V lookup: CDR1 SEHNR, CDR2 FQNEAQ (reference sequence). The CDR3 spans 12 residues. V gave up 6 bases and J gave up 6 bases, with 12 bases separating them. CDR3 amino acids: CASSSGGLEQYF. The CDR3 coding sequence is TGTGCCAGCAGTTCCGGCGGTCTCGAGCAGTACTTC.

Remarks on this clonotype: This may stem from a read error, because a much larger clone lies one nucleotide away. The chain has TRBV28 and TRBJ2-5, with 7 bases lining up with TRBD1. The J call may be faulty, since TRBJ2-1 better matches the DNA end. This CDR3 region has 13 residues. Per germline, CDR1 MDHEN and CDR2 SYDVKM. CDR3 in DNA: TGTGCCAGCAGGACCTCAGGGGGAGAGACCCAGTTCTTC. This encodes CASRTSGGETQFF.

There are many counts of this clonotype. The chain joins TRBV29-1 to TRBJ2-3; TRBD1 matches at 11 bases. Looked up from germline, CDR1 is SQVTM and CDR2 is ANQGSEA. J gave up 1 base and V 1 base, and 10 bases lay outside the gene matches. This CDR3 contains 18 residues. The CDR3 sequence: CSVEARTGGAVGTDTQYF. In DNA form, the CDR3 reads TGCAGCGTTGAAGCCCGGACAGGGGGCGCAGTGGGCACAGATACGCAGTATTTT.

This clonotype was seen more than once but under ten times. The rearrangement joins TRBV4-1 to TRBJ2-3, with D perhaps TRBD2 (7 bases). Germline loops: CDR1 MGHRA, CDR2 YSYEKL. CDR3 length equals 16 residues. V shed 1 base and J shed 3 bases, with 14 bases lying between them. CDR3 coding DNA: TGCGCCAGCAGCCAAGTCCCCGGGGGGCGTACAGATACGCAGTATTTT. It specifies CASSQVPGGRTDTQYF.

The rearrangement uses TRBV2 and TRBJ1-2; 7 bases fit TRBD1. This CDR3 region has 15 residues. The J segment lost 0 bases and the V segment lost 7 bases, leaving 8 bases of the junction unmatched. Germline V gene lookup returns CDR1 SNHLY and CDR2 FYNNEI. The CDR3 sequence: CASTGDRISNYGYTF. As DNA, the CDR3 is TGTGCCAGCACCGGGGACAGAATATCTAACTATGGCTACACCTTC.